The rows below give T cell receptor beta chains drawn from one sample of a study of CD8+ T cells in alopecia areata. The protocol was immunoSEQ multiplex PCR, while the TCRdb copy is restricted to in-frame clones and leaves out a portion. This sample yields approximately 150,000 clones, of which 55% to 65% are seen a single time; 4% to 5.5% belongs to the top ten. Material: CD4+ T cells sorted from blood. The receptors come from a human donor in good health. Each CDR3 is given with its conserved first and last residue. D genes are given only for firm matches.

v_gene	j_gene	d_gene	CDR3aa
TRBV25-1	TRBJ1-1	-	CASSKLGGDSTEAFF
TRBV18	TRBJ2-3	-	CASSPVRGPDTQYF
TRBV29-1	TRBJ2-2	-	CSVAKANTGELFF
TRBV4-1	TRBJ1-5	-	CASSQPLGNQPQHF
TRBV29-1	TRBJ1-1	TRBD1	CSVRGGTGAFF
TRBV7-9	TRBJ2-1	TRBD2	CASSGWTSGDEQFF
TRBV14	TRBJ2-3	TRBD1	CASSQGTGARDTQYF
TRBV2	TRBJ2-2	-	CASSPGFGLVENTGELFF
TRBV15	TRBJ2-5	-	CATSRPGTRETQYF
TRBV11-2	TRBJ2-3	-	CASIYLPGDTQYF
TRBV2	TRBJ1-5	-	CASNYMGESNQPQHF
TRBV19	TRBJ2-7	-	CASSITAGIYEQYF
TRBV29-1	TRBJ2-3	-	CSVDLRPGSLDTQYF
TRBV27	TRBJ1-1	TRBD1	CASSTGGTEAFF
TRBV4-1	TRBJ2-5	-	CASSQGKRDKETQYF
TRBV6-6	TRBJ2-1	-	CATFNGGSNEQFF